This entry concerns a single T cell receptor (beta chain). As yet, its antigen is unknown. A junction boundary mismatches the germline segment, possibly from a read error. Profiled with immunoSEQ multiplex PCR; TCRdb holds only in-frame clones, not every one. The sample holds 6,500 to 8,500 clones, about 88% seen once. The CDR3 covers 16 residues. The V gene's germline CDR1 is SGHRS and CDR2 YFSETQ. This specimen belongs to a study of chemoradiotherapy in HPV16-positive cancers. Findings and caveats of the study: Better recurrence-free survival went with HPV-responsive T-cell expansion in HPV16-positive patients.

Repertoires were sampled repeatedly during chemoradiotherapy. The sequence was obtained from a human donor with HPV-associated anogenital cancer. The genes are TRBV5-1 and TRBJ2-7, with D perhaps matching TRBD2 (6 bases). The sequenced sample was tumor tissue, obtained from a patient who underwent chemoradiotherapy. CDR3 in DNA: TGCGCCAGCAGCTTGGAGGGAGGTCTCCCCTCCGACGAGCAGTACTTC. It is translated as CASSLEGGLPSDEQYF.